This T cell receptor beta chain was sequenced for a study of T cell changes during pregnancy in multiple sclerosis. Repertoires were generated with immunoSEQ multiplex PCR, while TCRdb's copy carries only in-frame clones and drops some. The sample lists approximately 45,000 clones, under 95% seen once, with less than 3.5% in the top ten. Sequencing used CD8+ T cells from peripheral blood mononuclear cells, obtained in the second trimester of pregnancy. The receptor was derived from a female donor with multiple sclerosis, enrolled in a pregnancy study.

CDR3 protein: CASSVSGTENLYGYTF. As DNA, the CDR3 is TGTGCCAGCAGCGTATCCGGGACAGAAAATCTCTATGGCTACACCTTC. The chain links TRBV9 to TRBJ1-2; 7 nucleotides align to TRBD1. Germline loops: CDR1 SGDLS, CDR2 YYNGEE. This CDR3 is built from 16 residues. V lost 1 base, J lost 4 bases, and 10 bases stayed unmatched.